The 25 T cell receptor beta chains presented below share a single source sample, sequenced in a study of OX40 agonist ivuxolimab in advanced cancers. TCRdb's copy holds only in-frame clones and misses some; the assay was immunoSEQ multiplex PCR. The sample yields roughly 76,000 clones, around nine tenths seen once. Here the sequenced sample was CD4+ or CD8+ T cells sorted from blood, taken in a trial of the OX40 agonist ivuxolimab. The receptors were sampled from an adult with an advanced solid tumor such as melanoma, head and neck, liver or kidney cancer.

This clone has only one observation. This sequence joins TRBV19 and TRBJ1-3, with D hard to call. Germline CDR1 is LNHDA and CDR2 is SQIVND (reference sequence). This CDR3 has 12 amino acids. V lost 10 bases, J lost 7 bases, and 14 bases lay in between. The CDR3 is CATKDFRNTIYF. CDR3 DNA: TGTGCCACCAAGGACTTTCGGAACACCATATATTTT.

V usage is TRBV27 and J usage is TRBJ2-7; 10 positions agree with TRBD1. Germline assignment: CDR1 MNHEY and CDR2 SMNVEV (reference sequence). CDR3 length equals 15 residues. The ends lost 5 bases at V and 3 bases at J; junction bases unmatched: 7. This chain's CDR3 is CASSPRTGGFYEQYF. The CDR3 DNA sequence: TGTGCCAGCAGTCCGAGGACAGGGGGTTTCTACGAGCAGTACTTC.

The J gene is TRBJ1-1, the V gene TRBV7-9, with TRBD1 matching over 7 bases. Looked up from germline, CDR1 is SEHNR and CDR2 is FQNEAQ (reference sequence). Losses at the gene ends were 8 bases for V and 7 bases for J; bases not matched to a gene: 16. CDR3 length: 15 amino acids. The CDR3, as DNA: TGTGCCAGCGGGCATAACAGGGGCGGGGCCCGTGAAGCTTTCTTT. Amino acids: CASGHNRGGAREAFF.

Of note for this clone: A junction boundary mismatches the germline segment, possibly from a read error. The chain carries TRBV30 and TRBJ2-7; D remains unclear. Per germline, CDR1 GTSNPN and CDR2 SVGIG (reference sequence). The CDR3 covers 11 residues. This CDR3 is CAWSPSHEQYF. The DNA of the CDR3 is TGTGCCTGGAGCCCCTCCCACGAGCAGTACTTC.

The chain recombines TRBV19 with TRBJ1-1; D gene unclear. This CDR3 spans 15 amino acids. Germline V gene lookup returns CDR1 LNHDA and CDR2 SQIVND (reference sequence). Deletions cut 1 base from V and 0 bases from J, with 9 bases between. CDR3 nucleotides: TGTGCCAGTAGTATAGTTGGCAACATGAACACTGAAGCTTTCTTT. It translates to CASSIVGNMNTEAFF.

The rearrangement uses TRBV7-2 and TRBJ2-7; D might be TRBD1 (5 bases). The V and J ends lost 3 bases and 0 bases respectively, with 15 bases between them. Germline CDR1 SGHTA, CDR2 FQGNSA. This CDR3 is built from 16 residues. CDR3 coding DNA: TGTGCCAGCAGCTTTGGCCCCAGGGTCAACTCCTACGAGCAGTACTTC. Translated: CASSFGPRVNSYEQYF.

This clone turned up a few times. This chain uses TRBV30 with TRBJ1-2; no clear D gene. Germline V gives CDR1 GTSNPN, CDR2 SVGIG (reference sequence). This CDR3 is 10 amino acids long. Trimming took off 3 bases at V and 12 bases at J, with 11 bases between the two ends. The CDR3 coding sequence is TGTGCCTGGAGAAACGTTTATGACACCTTC. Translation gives CAWRNVYDTF.

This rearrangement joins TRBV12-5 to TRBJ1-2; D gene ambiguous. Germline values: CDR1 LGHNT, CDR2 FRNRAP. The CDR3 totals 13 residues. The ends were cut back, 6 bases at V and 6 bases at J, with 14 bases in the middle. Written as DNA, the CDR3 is TGTGCTAGTGGCCCGCACGGCCGACATGGCTACACCTTC. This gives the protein CASGPHGRHGYTF.

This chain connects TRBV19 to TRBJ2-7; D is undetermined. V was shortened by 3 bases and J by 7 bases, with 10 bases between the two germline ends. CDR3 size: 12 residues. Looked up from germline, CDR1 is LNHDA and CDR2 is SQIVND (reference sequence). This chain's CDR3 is CASSIGSAEQYF. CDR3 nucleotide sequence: TGTGCCAGTAGTATTGGCAGCGCGGAGCAGTACTTC.

CDR3 DNA sequence: TGTGCCAGCAGTGCTACGGCGTGGGAAAAACTGTTTTTT. As protein: CASSATAWEKLFF. The V call is TRBV25-1, the J call TRBJ1-4; D is unresolved. This CDR3 region has 13 residues. Germline V gene sequence: CDR1 MGHDK, CDR2 SYGVNS. Trimming removed 4 bases at V and 8 bases at J, with 11 bases between.

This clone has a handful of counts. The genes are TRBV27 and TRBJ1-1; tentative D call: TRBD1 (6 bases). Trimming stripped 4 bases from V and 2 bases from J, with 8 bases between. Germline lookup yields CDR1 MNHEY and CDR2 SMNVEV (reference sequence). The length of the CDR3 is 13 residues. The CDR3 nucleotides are TGTGCCAGCAGTTGGGACACCAACACTGAAGCTTTCTTT. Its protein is CASSWDTNTEAFF.

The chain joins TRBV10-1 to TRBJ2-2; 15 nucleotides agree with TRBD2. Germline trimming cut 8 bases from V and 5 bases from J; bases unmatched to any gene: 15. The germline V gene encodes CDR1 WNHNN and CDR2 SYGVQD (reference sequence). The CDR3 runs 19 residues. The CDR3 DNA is TGCGCCAGCTCACCCCTAGGACTAGCGGGAGGGCCGTGGACCGGGGAGCTGTTTTTT. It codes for CASSPLGLAGGPWTGELFF.

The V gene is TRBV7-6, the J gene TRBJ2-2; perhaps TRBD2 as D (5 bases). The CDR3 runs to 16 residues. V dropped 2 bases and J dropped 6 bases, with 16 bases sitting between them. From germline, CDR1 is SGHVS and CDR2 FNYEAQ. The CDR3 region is CASSLLVGVSAGELFF. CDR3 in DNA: TGTGCCAGCAGCTTATTAGTGGGAGTAAGTGCCGGGGAGCTGTTTTTT.

The CDR3 coding sequence is TGTGCCAGCAGGGGGCGTACAGCACCTCCGGGCTACACCTTC. Protein: CASRGRTAPPGYTF. The chain is built from TRBV28 and TRBJ1-2; possibly TRBD1 for D (5 bases). CDR1 is MDHEN and CDR2 is SYDVKM in the germline V gene. Trimming shortened V by 6 bases and J by 8 bases, and 19 bases separated the two germline ends. This CDR3 spans 14 amino acids.

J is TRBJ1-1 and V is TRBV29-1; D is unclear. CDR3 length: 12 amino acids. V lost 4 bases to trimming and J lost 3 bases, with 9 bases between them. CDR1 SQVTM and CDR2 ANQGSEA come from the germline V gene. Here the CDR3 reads CSVVATDTEAFF. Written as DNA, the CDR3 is TGCAGCGTTGTTGCCACGGACACTGAAGCTTTCTTT.

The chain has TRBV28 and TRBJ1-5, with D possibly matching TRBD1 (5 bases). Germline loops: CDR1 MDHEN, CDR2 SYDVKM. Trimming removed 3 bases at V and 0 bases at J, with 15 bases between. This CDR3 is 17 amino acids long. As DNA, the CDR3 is TGTGCCAGCAGTTTTGACAGTTGGACGTATAGCAATCAGCCCCAGCATTTT. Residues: CASSFDSWTYSNQPQHF.

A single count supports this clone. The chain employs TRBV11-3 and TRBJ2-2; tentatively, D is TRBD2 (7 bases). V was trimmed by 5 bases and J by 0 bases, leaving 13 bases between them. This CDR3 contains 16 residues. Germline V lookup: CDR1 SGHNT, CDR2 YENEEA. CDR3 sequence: CASSPRGAANTGELFF. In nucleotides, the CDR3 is TGTGCCAGCAGCCCTCGGGGGGCAGCGAACACCGGGGAGCTGTTTTTT.

The DNA for the CDR3 is TGTGCCAGCAGCGTCGGACTTAGCTCCTACAATGAGCAGTTCTTC. Translated: CASSVGLSSYNEQFF. The V call is TRBV9, the J call TRBJ2-1, with TRBD2 as a possible D gene (5 bases). The germline V and J ends were trimmed by 2 bases and 0 bases, with 9 bases remaining between them. The CDR3 loop spans 15 amino acids. The V gene's germline CDR1 is SGDLS and CDR2 YYNGEE.

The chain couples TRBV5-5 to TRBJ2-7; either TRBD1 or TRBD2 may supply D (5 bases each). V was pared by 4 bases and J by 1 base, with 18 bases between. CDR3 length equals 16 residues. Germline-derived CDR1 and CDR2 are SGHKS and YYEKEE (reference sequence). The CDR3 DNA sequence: TGTGCCAGCAGCCCTCGTCCCGGGGCTGCATCCTACGAGCAGTACTTC. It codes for CASSPRPGAASYEQYF. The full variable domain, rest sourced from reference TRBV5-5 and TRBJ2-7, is DAGVTQSPTHLIKTRGQQVTLRCSPISGHKSVSWYQQVLGQGPQFIFQYYEKEERGRGNFPDRFSARQFPNYSSELNVNALLLGDSALYLCASSPRPGAASYEQYFGPGTRLTVT.

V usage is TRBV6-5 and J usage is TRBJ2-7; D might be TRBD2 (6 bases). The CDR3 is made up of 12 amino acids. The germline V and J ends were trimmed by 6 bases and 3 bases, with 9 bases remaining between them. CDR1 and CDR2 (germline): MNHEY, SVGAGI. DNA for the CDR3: TGTGCCAGCAGCGGACTAAACTACGAGCAGTACTTC. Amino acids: CASSGLNYEQYF.

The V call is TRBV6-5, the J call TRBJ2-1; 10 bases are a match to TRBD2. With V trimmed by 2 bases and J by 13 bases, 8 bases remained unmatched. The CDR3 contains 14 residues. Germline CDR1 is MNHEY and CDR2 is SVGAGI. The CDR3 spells CASSYLGLADLQFF. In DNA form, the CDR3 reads TGTGCCAGCAGTTACCTCGGACTAGCGGATCTCCAGTTCTTC.

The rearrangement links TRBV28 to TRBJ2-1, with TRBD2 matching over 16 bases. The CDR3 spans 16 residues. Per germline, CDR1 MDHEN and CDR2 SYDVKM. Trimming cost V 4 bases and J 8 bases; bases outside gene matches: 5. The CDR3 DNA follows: TGTGCCAGCAGTTCGGGACTAGCGGGAGGGTCCGATGAGCAGTTCTTC. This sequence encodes CASSSGLAGGSDEQFF.

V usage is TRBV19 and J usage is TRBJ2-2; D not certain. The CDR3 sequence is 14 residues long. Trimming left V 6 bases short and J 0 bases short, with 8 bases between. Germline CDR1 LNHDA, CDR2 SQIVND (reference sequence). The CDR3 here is CASREQSNTGELFF. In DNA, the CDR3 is TGTGCCAGTAGGGAACAATCGAACACCGGGGAGCTGTTTTTT.

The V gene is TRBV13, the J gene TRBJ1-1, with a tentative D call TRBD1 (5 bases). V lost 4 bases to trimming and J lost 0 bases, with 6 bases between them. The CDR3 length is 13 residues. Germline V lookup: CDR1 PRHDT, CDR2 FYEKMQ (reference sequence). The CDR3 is CASSYRMNTEAFF. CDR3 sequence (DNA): TGTGCCAGCAGCTACAGGATGAACACTGAAGCTTTCTTT. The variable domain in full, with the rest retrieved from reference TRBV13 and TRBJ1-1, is AAGVIQSPRHLIKEKRETATLKCYPIPRHDTVYWYQQGPGQDPQFLISFYEKMQSDKGSIPDRFSAQQFSDYHSELNMSSLELGDSALYFCASSYRMNTEAFFGQGTRLTVV.

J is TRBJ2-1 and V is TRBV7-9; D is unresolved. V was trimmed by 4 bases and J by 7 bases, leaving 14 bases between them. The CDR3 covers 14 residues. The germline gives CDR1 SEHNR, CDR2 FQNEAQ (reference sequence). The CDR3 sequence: CASSSTLVGNEQFF. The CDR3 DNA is TGTGCCAGCAGCTCAACTTTAGTTGGTAATGAGCAGTTCTTC.